This T cell receptor beta chain emerged from a study of Ad26.COV2.S vaccination and SARS-CoV-2 variants. Study at large: By the intramuscular route, Ad26.COV2.S was given once, or twice 56 days apart.

This clone was counted ten times or more. No antigen is known for it. Only in-frame clones appear in the TCRdb table, and some are missing; sequencing was by immunoSEQ multiplex PCR. The sample shows roughly 510,000 clones, about 83% of them seen only once. Treatment in this sample: around 19 received Ad26.COV2.S at low or high dose, single or two shots; roughly five received placebo; per-sample allocation not given. The samples were gathered on day 63 after the first injection of vaccine or placebo. Study-level results: Reports say spike-specific CD8+ and CD4+ T cell responses covered substantial breadth after vaccination.

Between the trimmed V and J ends, which lost 5 bases and 2 bases, there was a span of 13 bases. Germline CDR1 SEHNR, CDR2 FQNEAQ (reference sequence). The CDR3 contains 14 residues. The chain is built from TRBV7-9 and TRBJ2-7; D gene uncertain. Sequencing was performed on peripheral blood, taken in a trial of Ad26.COV2.S vaccine versus placebo. This sequence was found in a person aged 18-60 years who received the Ad26.COV2.S COVID-19 vaccine or a placebo. CDR3 sequence: CASSGGPGAYEQYF. The CDR3, as DNA: TGTGCCAGCAGCGGTGGGCCGGGCGCCTACGAGCAGTACTTC.